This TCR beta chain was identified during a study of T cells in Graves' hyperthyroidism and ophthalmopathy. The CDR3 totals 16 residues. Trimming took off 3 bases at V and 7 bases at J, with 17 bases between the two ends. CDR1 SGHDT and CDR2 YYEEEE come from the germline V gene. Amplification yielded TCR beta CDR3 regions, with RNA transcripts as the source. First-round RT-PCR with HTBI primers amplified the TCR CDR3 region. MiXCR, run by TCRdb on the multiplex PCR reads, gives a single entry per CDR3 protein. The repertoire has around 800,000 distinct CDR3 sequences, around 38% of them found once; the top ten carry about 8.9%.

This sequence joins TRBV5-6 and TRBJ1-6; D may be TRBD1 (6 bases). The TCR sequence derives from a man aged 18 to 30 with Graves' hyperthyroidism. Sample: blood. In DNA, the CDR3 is TGTGCCAGCAGCTCGGAACCTACAGGGATCAATTCACCCCTCCACTTT. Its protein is CASSSEPTGINSPLHF.